This record looks at one T cell receptor beta chain sequence and its context. The CDR3 totals 14 residues. The germline gives CDR1 SEHNR, CDR2 FQNEAQ (reference sequence). The V end lost 5 bases, the J end lost 4 bases, and 14 bases lay between the germline ends. The data originate from a study of shared clonotypes between healthy human individuals. Profiled with immunoSEQ multiplex PCR; TCRdb holds only in-frame clones, not every one. Of about 2,100,000 clones in the sample, about 92% were seen once. The naive CD8 fraction comprised CD45RO-negative cells positively selected for CCR7 and excluded terminally differentiated effector memory CD45RA+ cells.

The chain joins TRBV7-9 to TRBJ2-5, with a tentative D call TRBD2 (5 bases). This TCR was sampled from a young man in good health. Some clones in this sample may be carry-over from other donors' samples. Sequencing was performed on naive CD8+ T cells from PBMCs. The CDR3 DNA is TGTGCCAGCAGCGATCGTGGGGAGAGAGAGACCCAGTACTTC. Protein: CASSDRGERETQYF.